A selection of T cell receptor beta chains follows, all from one sample in a study of cytomegalovirus exposure and HLA in healthy donors. Assay used: immunoSEQ multiplex PCR; TCRdb lists only in-frame clones, some missing. Recorded for this sample: approximately 80,000 clones. The sample was PBMCs. These receptors came from a woman in her 30s in good health and CMV-seronegative. The CDR3 runs from the conserved cysteine through the conserved F or W. A D gene is named only where the DNA matches it firmly. Some rows mark clone size as missing; the rest say once, few, many or name a class of expanded clone.

clone_size: NA; v_call: TRBV6-5; d_call: TRBD2; j_call: TRBJ2-7; cdr3_nt: TGTGCCAGCGGTAGACTAGCGGGAGGTGGGTACGAGCAGTACTTC; cdr3_aa: CASGRLAGGGYEQYF
clone_size: NA; v_call: TRBV11-2; d_call: NA; j_call: TRBJ2-7; cdr3_nt: TGTGCCAGCAGCTTTGGCGGGTCCTACGAGCAGTACTTC; cdr3_aa: CASSFGGSYEQYF
clone_size: NA; v_call: TRBV30; d_call: TRBD2; j_call: TRBJ2-2; cdr3_nt: TGTGCCTGGACCCTAGCGGGGGGCACCGGGGAGCTGTTTTTT; cdr3_aa: CAWTLAGGTGELFF
clone_size: NA; v_call: TRBV7-9; d_call: TRBD2; j_call: TRBJ2-7; cdr3_nt: TGTGCCAGCAGCTCTACTAGCGGGAGTTCCTACGAGCAGTACTTC; cdr3_aa: CASSSTSGSSYEQYF
clone_size: NA; v_call: TRBV30; d_call: TRBD1; j_call: TRBJ2-1; cdr3_nt: TGTGCCTGGAAACAGGGGAGCTCCTACAATGAGCAGTTCTTC; cdr3_aa: CAWKQGSSYNEQFF
clone_size: medium-sized; v_call: TRBV2; d_call: NA; j_call: TRBJ1-6; cdr3_nt: TGTGCCAGCAGTGATGGGGCCCCAGGAGGGTCCCTCCACTTT; cdr3_aa: CASSDGAPGGSLHF
clone_size: NA; v_call: TRBV2; d_call: NA; j_call: TRBJ1-5; cdr3_nt: TGTGCCAGCAGTGAAGGGACAGCCAATCAGCCCCAGCATTTT; cdr3_aa: CASSEGTANQPQHF
clone_size: NA; v_call: TRBV6-1; d_call: NA; j_call: TRBJ2-1; cdr3_nt: TGTGCCAGCGCTAGACGGGTTGACAATGAGCAGTTCTTC; cdr3_aa: CASARRVDNEQFF
clone_size: NA; v_call: TRBV10-1; d_call: TRBD1; j_call: TRBJ2-7; cdr3_nt: TGCGCCAGCAGTGCCGGGACAGGGGGCAAGTACGAGCAGTACTTC; cdr3_aa: CASSAGTGGKYEQYF
clone_size: NA; v_call: TRBV5-1; d_call: NA; j_call: TRBJ1-1; cdr3_nt: TGCGCCAGCAGCTTGGAACAGAATCTAAACACTGAAGCTTTCTTT; cdr3_aa: CASSLEQNLNTEAFF
clone_size: NA; v_call: TRBV5-1; d_call: NA; j_call: TRBJ2-7; cdr3_nt: TGCGCCAGCAGATTGGACCCCTTAGTAGCCTACGAGCAGTACTTC; cdr3_aa: CASRLDPLVAYEQYF
clone_size: NA; v_call: TRBV30; d_call: NA; j_call: TRBJ1-2; cdr3_nt: TGTGCCTGGGGGCCGGTTCGAGCCCCCTATGGCTACACCTTC; cdr3_aa: CAWGPVRAPYGYTF
clone_size: NA; v_call: TRBV19; d_call: NA; j_call: TRBJ2-2; cdr3_nt: TGTGCCAGTAGTATCGGGGGACGGGGAATATCGAACACCGGGGAGCTGTTTTTT; cdr3_aa: CASSIGGRGISNTGELFF
clone_size: NA; v_call: TRBV9; d_call: NA; j_call: TRBJ1-1; cdr3_nt: TGTGCCAGCAGCACAAACCCGGTAGAGGGGAACACTGAAGCTTTCTTT; cdr3_aa: CASSTNPVEGNTEAFF
clone_size: NA; v_call: TRBV7-9; d_call: NA; j_call: TRBJ1-5; cdr3_nt: TGTGCCAGCAGCTCTGGGGGGGTTAGTCAGCCCCAGCATTTT; cdr3_aa: CASSSGGVSQPQHF
clone_size: NA; v_call: TRBV19; d_call: NA; j_call: TRBJ1-5; cdr3_nt: TGTGCCAGTAAAGGAGGCCCGGTTAGCAATCAGCCCCAGCATTTT; cdr3_aa: CASKGGPVSNQPQHF
clone_size: NA; v_call: TRBV30; d_call: NA; j_call: TRBJ2-5; cdr3_nt: TGTGCCTGGAGTGTACGGGAGACCCAGTACTTC; cdr3_aa: CAWSVRETQYF
clone_size: NA; v_call: TRBV5-8; d_call: TRBD1; j_call: TRBJ1-2; cdr3_nt: TGTGCCAGCAGTCCCCGGACAGGCCGCTGGCTTGGCTACACCTTC; cdr3_aa: CASSPRTGRWLGYTF
clone_size: NA; v_call: TRBV5-6; d_call: NA; j_call: TRBJ1-1; cdr3_nt: TGTGCCAGCAGCCCGGGGGGCAGTAACACTGAAGCTTTCTTT; cdr3_aa: CASSPGGSNTEAFF
clone_size: NA; v_call: TRBV29-1; d_call: TRBD2; j_call: TRBJ2-1; cdr3_nt: TGCAGCGTGAGGACTAGCGGGAGTACTGAGCAGTTCTTC; cdr3_aa: CSVRTSGSTEQFF
clone_size: NA; v_call: TRBV5-5; d_call: NA; j_call: TRBJ1-3; cdr3_nt: TGTGCCAGCAGCTTGGCGGGAGCTGGAAACACCATATATTTT; cdr3_aa: CASSLAGAGNTIYF
clone_size: NA; v_call: TRBV5-1; d_call: NA; j_call: TRBJ2-1; cdr3_nt: TGCGCCAGCAGCTTGGGGTCGGGAGGCAGGGGCAGTGAGCAGTTCTTC; cdr3_aa: CASSLGSGGRGSEQFF
clone_size: NA; v_call: TRBV2; d_call: TRBD2; j_call: TRBJ2-5; cdr3_nt: TGTGCCAGCAGGGGAGGGAGGAACCAAGAGACCCAGTACTTC; cdr3_aa: CASRGGRNQETQYF
clone_size: NA; v_call: TRBV30; d_call: TRBD1; j_call: TRBJ2-2; cdr3_nt: TGTGCCACGAGAGGACAGGTCACCGGGGAGCTGTTTTTT; cdr3_aa: CATRGQVTGELFF
clone_size: NA; v_call: TRBV19; d_call: TRBD1; j_call: TRBJ1-2; cdr3_nt: TGTGCCAGTAGTATTCTGGGACAGAACTATGGCTACACCTTC; cdr3_aa: CASSILGQNYGYTF
clone_size: NA; v_call: TRBV18; d_call: NA; j_call: TRBJ2-3; cdr3_nt: TGTGCCAGCTCACCACGGTCGGGAGATACGCAGTATTTT; cdr3_aa: CASSPRSGDTQYF
clone_size: NA; v_call: TRBV19; d_call: NA; j_call: TRBJ1-5; cdr3_nt: TGTGCCAGTACCGTTGAGGCAGTCAATAGCAATCAGCCCCAGCATTTT; cdr3_aa: CASTVEAVNSNQPQHF
clone_size: NA; v_call: TRBV7-9; d_call: TRBD2; j_call: TRBJ2-5; cdr3_nt: TGTGCCAGCAGCTCCGACAGGTCGAGACTAGCGCAGGGAGAGACCCAGTACTTC; cdr3_aa: CASSSDRSRLAQGETQYF
clone_size: NA; v_call: TRBV11-2; d_call: NA; j_call: TRBJ2-3; cdr3_nt: TGTGCCAGCAGCTTAGTACTTGTTACCGGGACATTCACAGATACGCAGTATTTT; cdr3_aa: CASSLVLVTGTFTDTQYF
clone_size: NA; v_call: TRBV5-5; d_call: NA; j_call: TRBJ1-4; cdr3_nt: TGTGCCAGCAGCTTATCGACAGTTAATAATGAAAAACTGTTTTTT; cdr3_aa: CASSLSTVNNEKLFF
clone_size: NA; v_call: TRBV19; d_call: TRBD2; j_call: TRBJ2-7; cdr3_nt: TGTGCCAGTAGTATGGTGGCTAGCGGGGGCCACTCCTACGAGCAGTACTTC; cdr3_aa: CASSMVASGGHSYEQYF
clone_size: NA; v_call: TRBV6-5; d_call: TRBD1; j_call: TRBJ1-1; cdr3_nt: TGTGCCAGCAAAAAGGGCCAGGGGGTGAACACTGAAGCTTTCTTT; cdr3_aa: CASKKGQGVNTEAFF
clone_size: NA; v_call: TRBV11-2; d_call: TRBD1; j_call: TRBJ2-3; cdr3_nt: TGTGCCAGCAGCTCCAGACAGGGTCTTCCGCAGTATTTT; cdr3_aa: CASSSRQGLPQYF
clone_size: NA; v_call: TRBV5-6; d_call: NA; j_call: TRBJ2-7; cdr3_nt: TGTGCCAGCAGCTCTCCACAGGACTACGAGCAGTACTTC; cdr3_aa: CASSSPQDYEQYF
clone_size: NA; v_call: TRBV5-1; d_call: TRBD1; j_call: TRBJ2-1; cdr3_nt: TGCGCCAGCAGCTTGGAGGACAGGGTTAGCAATGAGCAGTTCTTC; cdr3_aa: CASSLEDRVSNEQFF
clone_size: NA; v_call: TRBV6-1; d_call: NA; j_call: TRBJ2-1; cdr3_nt: TGTGCCAGCAGTGAGACCTACAGCTCCTACAATGAGCAGTTCTTC; cdr3_aa: CASSETYSSYNEQFF
clone_size: NA; v_call: TRBV6-1; d_call: TRBD2; j_call: TRBJ2-3; cdr3_nt: TGTGCCAGCAGTGAACTAGCGGGGGAGTTCCCAGATACGCAGTATTTT; cdr3_aa: CASSELAGEFPDTQYF
clone_size: NA; v_call: TRBV30; d_call: NA; j_call: TRBJ2-1; cdr3_nt: TGTGCCTGGAGTGTACAGCCCCCCAGTGAGCAGTTCTTC; cdr3_aa: CAWSVQPPSEQFF
clone_size: NA; v_call: TRBV14; d_call: TRBD2; j_call: TRBJ2-5; cdr3_nt: TGTGCCAGCAGCCATGTGACTAGCTCACGGGAGACCCAGTACTTC; cdr3_aa: CASSHVTSSRETQYF
clone_size: NA; v_call: TRBV19; d_call: NA; j_call: TRBJ1-1; cdr3_nt: TGTGCCACAGGGGCGGGGAACACTGAAGCTTTCTTT; cdr3_aa: CATGAGNTEAFF
clone_size: NA; v_call: TRBV29-1; d_call: TRBD1; j_call: TRBJ2-7; cdr3_nt: TGCAGCGGTGAGGGGGACAGGGGGAATCGGAACGAGCAGTACTTC; cdr3_aa: CSGEGDRGNRNEQYF
clone_size: NA; v_call: TRBV6-5; d_call: TRBD1; j_call: TRBJ1-1; cdr3_nt: TGTGCCAGCATTACAGGGGGCGGATCTGAAGCTTTCTTT; cdr3_aa: CASITGGGSEAFF
clone_size: NA; v_call: TRBV6-6; d_call: NA; j_call: TRBJ2-3; cdr3_nt: TGTGCCAGCAGTTACTCGGGGGCGGGCACAGATACGCAGTATTTT; cdr3_aa: CASSYSGAGTDTQYF
clone_size: NA; v_call: TRBV27; d_call: NA; j_call: TRBJ2-7; cdr3_nt: TGTGCCAGCAGTTTAACACTACCACCCTACGAGCAGTACTTC; cdr3_aa: CASSLTLPPYEQYF
clone_size: NA; v_call: TRBV5-6; d_call: TRBD2; j_call: TRBJ2-5; cdr3_nt: TGTGCCAGCAGCCCCGGGACTAGCGGATGGGAGACCCAGTACTTC; cdr3_aa: CASSPGTSGWETQYF
clone_size: NA; v_call: TRBV4-1; d_call: TRBD1; j_call: TRBJ1-3; cdr3_nt: TGCGCCAGCAGCCAGTTACAGGGGGCCGTTGACACCATATATTTT; cdr3_aa: CASSQLQGAVDTIYF
clone_size: NA; v_call: TRBV30; d_call: TRBD1; j_call: TRBJ1-2; cdr3_nt: TGTGCCTGGAGTCCCCAGGGGGCCGCAAACTATGGCTACACCTTC; cdr3_aa: CAWSPQGAANYGYTF
clone_size: NA; v_call: TRBV4-1; d_call: NA; j_call: TRBJ1-2; cdr3_nt: TGCGCCAGCAGCCAAGATTTAGGGGGCTATGGCTACACCTTC; cdr3_aa: CASSQDLGGYGYTF
clone_size: NA; v_call: TRBV30; d_call: NA; j_call: TRBJ1-2; cdr3_nt: TGTGCCTGGAGTCCAGGGTCTGGCTACACCTTC; cdr3_aa: CAWSPGSGYTF
clone_size: NA; v_call: TRBV18; d_call: NA; j_call: TRBJ1-2; cdr3_nt: TGTGCCAGCTCACCCCTTCAGGGGAACTATGGCTACACCTTC; cdr3_aa: CASSPLQGNYGYTF
clone_size: NA; v_call: TRBV30; d_call: TRBD1; j_call: TRBJ1-5; cdr3_nt: TGTGCCTGGAGTGTTGCAGGGGGGTCCCAGCCCCAGCATTTT; cdr3_aa: CAWSVAGGSQPQHF
clone_size: NA; v_call: TRBV5-1; d_call: NA; j_call: TRBJ1-1; cdr3_nt: TGCGCCAGCAGCTTGGCCCCGGACACGGTAGAGGCTGAAGCTTTCTTT; cdr3_aa: CASSLAPDTVEAEAFF
clone_size: NA; v_call: TRBV30; d_call: TRBD1; j_call: TRBJ2-7; cdr3_nt: TGTGCCTGGAGTCGCAGGGGGCTCTACGAGCAGTACTTC; cdr3_aa: CAWSRRGLYEQYF
clone_size: NA; v_call: TRBV29-1; d_call: NA; j_call: TRBJ1-1; cdr3_nt: TGCAGCGTTTTGCCCGAGGGCTCGGCGGCGGCTTTCTTT; cdr3_aa: CSVLPEGSAAAFF
clone_size: NA; v_call: TRBV7-8; d_call: NA; j_call: TRBJ2-2; cdr3_nt: TGTGCCAGCAGCCCGCAGACCGGGGAGCTGTTTTTT; cdr3_aa: CASSPQTGELFF
clone_size: NA; v_call: TRBV5-4; d_call: TRBD1; j_call: TRBJ1-2; cdr3_nt: TGTGCCAGCAGCTTGTCAGGACAGGGTTTTGGCTACACCTTC; cdr3_aa: CASSLSGQGFGYTF
clone_size: NA; v_call: TRBV7-8; d_call: NA; j_call: TRBJ2-7; cdr3_nt: TGTGCCAGCAGCTTACAGCAGGGAGGCGAGCAGTACTTC; cdr3_aa: CASSLQQGGEQYF
clone_size: NA; v_call: TRBV7-9; d_call: NA; j_call: TRBJ2-1; cdr3_nt: TGTGCCAGCAGCCCCCCTAGGCCCCTATCCCGCGAGCAGTTCTTC; cdr3_aa: CASSPPRPLSREQFF
clone_size: NA; v_call: TRBV5-1; d_call: TRBD2; j_call: TRBJ2-7; cdr3_nt: TGCGCCAGCAGCTTGAGGGGAGGGACCTACGAGCAGTCCTTC; cdr3_aa: CASSLRGGTYEQSF
clone_size: NA; v_call: TRBV7-9; d_call: NA; j_call: TRBJ1-1; cdr3_nt: TGTGCCAGCAGCTTAAGTCAGGAAACTGAAGCTTTCTTT; cdr3_aa: CASSLSQETEAFF